The 26 T cell receptor beta chains given below trace back to one sample, sequenced in a study of cytomegalovirus exposure and HLA in healthy donors. The PCR contained 60 Vbeta and 13 Jbeta primers. Produced via immunoSEQ multiplex PCR; TCRdb's table is partial and in-frame only. Altogether fewer than 250,000 clones are present, approximately 87% being singletons, with the ten largest covering roughly 1.3%. Sequencing was done on a sample of PBMCs. Receptors originate from a human donor in good health.

The J gene is TRBJ2-2, the V gene TRBV30, with a tentative D call TRBD1 (5 bases). The CDR3 loop spans 14 amino acids. Germline CDR1 and CDR2: GTSNPN and SVGIG (reference sequence). With 5 bases removed from V and 0 bases from J, the gap between germline ends came to 10 bases. The CDR3 is CAWSQGPNTGELFF. Here the CDR3 DNA reads TGTGCCTGGTCCCAGGGCCCGAACACCGGGGAGCTGTTTTTT.

V gene TRBV11-2 combines with J gene TRBJ2-1, with 9 bases identical to TRBD2. The CDR3 runs to 14 residues. The trim removed 8 bases at V and 4 bases at J, leaving 6 bases unmatched. Germline CDR1 is SGHAT and CDR2 is FQNNGV. The CDR3 reads CASRRGGGYNEQFF. The CDR3 nucleotides read TGTGCCAGCCGACGCGGGGGGGGGTACAATGAGCAGTTCTTC.

The chain uses TRBV30 and TRBJ2-7; 8 bases are a match to TRBD2. Losses at the gene ends were 4 bases for V and 7 bases for J; bases not matched to a gene: 9. The CDR3 runs to 13 residues. CDR1 is GTSNPN and CDR2 is SVGIG in the germline V gene (reference sequence). CDR3 loop: CAWTREGFGEQYF. Here the CDR3 DNA reads TGTGCCTGGACCCGGGAGGGTTTCGGGGAGCAGTACTTC.

The rearrangement links TRBV30 to TRBJ2-5, with D perhaps matching TRBD1 (6 bases). V was cut by 2 bases and J by 5 bases, with 18 bases left in between. CDR1 and CDR2 (germline): GTSNPN, SVGIG (reference sequence). This CDR3 region has 15 residues. The CDR3 spells CAWSWGSGAGETQYF. For the CDR3, the DNA is TGTGCCTGGAGTTGGGGGTCAGGGGCAGGGGAGACCCAGTACTTC.

The V and J genes are TRBV7-9 and TRBJ2-1, with 9 bases that match TRBD2. CDR3 length: 17 residues. Germline V gives CDR1 SEHNR, CDR2 FQNEAQ (reference sequence). V lost 6 bases to trimming and J lost 7 bases; unmatched junction nucleotides: 16. In DNA form, the CDR3 reads TGTGCCAGCAGGAACTTCGCAAGCGGGAGGAGTGCAAATGAGCAGTTCTTC. It yields the protein CASRNFASGRSANEQFF.

The chain employs TRBV18 and TRBJ2-3; 13 nucleotides align to TRBD2. Germline lookup yields CDR1 KGHSH and CDR2 LQKENI. The CDR3 runs to 16 residues. Trimming removed 3 bases from V and 7 bases from J; junction bases left unmatched: 7. The CDR3 sequence is CASSPAGLAGANTQYF. The CDR3 coding sequence is TGTGCCAGCTCACCGGCTGGACTAGCGGGAGCGAATACGCAGTATTTT.

The J gene is TRBJ2-1, the V gene TRBV5-1; 8 bases are shared with TRBD1. The germline CDR1 and CDR2 sequences are SGHRS and YFSETQ. The CDR3 extends over 15 amino acids. Trimming at V came to 4 bases and at J to 6 bases, leaving 9 bases not matched to a gene. The CDR3 DNA reads TGCGCCAGCAGCCAGGACAGGGTGATCGGCAATGAGCAGTTCTTC. This gives the protein CASSQDRVIGNEQFF.

The chain has TRBV7-8 and TRBJ2-7, with 7 bases that match TRBD1. This CDR3 region has 15 residues. Trimming at V came to 5 bases and at J to 4 bases, leaving 11 bases not matched to a gene. Germline CDR1 reads SGHVS; CDR2 reads FQNEAQ. The CDR3: CASSIEGKGAYEQYF. The CDR3 nucleotides read TGTGCCAGCAGCATAGAAGGGAAGGGGGCTTACGAGCAGTACTTC.

The V call is TRBV27, the J call TRBJ2-4; 7 nucleotides align to TRBD2. The CDR3 runs 15 residues. Germline V gene data show CDR1 as MNHEY and CDR2 as SMNVEV (reference sequence). V was clipped by 6 bases and J by 8 bases; unmatched bases: 13. Here the CDR3 DNA reads TGTGCCAGCAGCTTGGGGGGGGATGCTGGTTACATTCAGTACTTC. This translates into CASSLGGDAGYIQYF.

V is TRBV19 and J is TRBJ2-1; 8 bases map to TRBD2. With V trimmed by 4 bases and J by 7 bases, 9 bases remained unmatched. The CDR3 is 15 amino acids. The V gene's germline CDR1 is LNHDA and CDR2 SQIVND (reference sequence). As DNA, the CDR3 is TGTGCCAGTAGTAATCGGGAGGGCCTTTCAAATGAGCAGTTCTTC. Translated, it gives CASSNREGLSNEQFF.

J is TRBJ2-7 and V is TRBV19; TRBD1 is a possible D gene (5 bases). CDR3 length: 13 amino acids. The V and J ends lost 6 bases and 0 bases respectively, with 9 bases between them. Germline CDR1 LNHDA, CDR2 SQIVND (reference sequence). This CDR3 reads CASSTGYSYEQYF. The DNA for the CDR3 is TGTGCCAGTAGCACAGGTTACTCCTACGAGCAGTACTTC. Looking up the rest from reference TRBV19 and TRBJ2-7 gives the full variable domain: DGGITQSPKYLFRKEGQNVTLSCEQNLNHDAMYWYRQDPGQGLRLIYYSQIVNDFQKGDIAEGYSVSREKKESFPLTVTSAQKNPTAFYLCASSTGYSYEQYFGPGTRLTVT.

The rearrangement joins TRBV15 to TRBJ2-5; D remains ambiguous. Between the trimmed V and J ends, which lost 0 bases and 2 bases, there was a span of 10 bases. The CDR3 spans 15 residues. Germline V gene lookup returns CDR1 LNHNV and CDR2 YYDKDF (reference sequence). In nucleotides, the CDR3 is TGTGCCACCAGCAGAGATTCGGGTGGACAAGAGACCCAGTACTTC. Translation gives CATSRDSGGQETQYF.

The chain joins TRBV7-2 to TRBJ2-2; possible D gene TRBD1, 6 bases. The V and J ends lost 3 bases and 9 bases respectively, with 11 bases between them. Germline values: CDR1 SGHTA, CDR2 FQGNSA. The CDR3 has 13 amino acids. The CDR3 sequence: CASSFYQGRELFF. Written as DNA, the CDR3 is TGTGCCAGCAGCTTTTACCAGGGGAGGGAGCTGTTTTTT.

The chain joins TRBV6-4 to TRBJ2-1; D is uncertain. CDR1 and CDR2 (germline): MRHNA, SNTAGT. With 6 bases removed from V and 4 bases from J, the gap between germline ends came to 13 bases. The CDR3 extends over 14 amino acids. CDR3 in DNA: TGTGCCAGCAGCTTGGCAGCGTTTTACAATGAGCAGTTCTTC. This sequence encodes CASSLAAFYNEQFF.

The chain uses TRBV11-3 and TRBJ1-1; D is ambiguous. This CDR3 contains 13 residues. Germline V lookup: CDR1 SGHNT, CDR2 YENEEA. Trimming took off 5 bases at V and 6 bases at J, with 13 bases between the two ends. CDR3 nucleotide sequence: TGTGCCAGCAGCCGAGGGTACCTATCTGAAGCTTTCTTT. Its protein product is CASSRGYLSEAFF. The full variable domain, in which reference TRBV11-3 and TRBJ1-1 provide the parts outside the CDR3, is EAGVVQSPRYKIIEKKQPVAFWCNPISGHNTLYWYLQNLGQGPELLIRYENEEAVDDSQLPKDRFSAERLKGVDSTLKIQPAELGDSAVYLCASSRGYLSEAFFGQGTRLTVV.

The V gene is TRBV9, the J gene TRBJ2-2; TRBD2 is a possible D gene (5 bases). Trimming removed 0 bases from V and 1 base from J, with 7 bases in between. The CDR3 consists of 15 residues. CDR1 and CDR2 from the germline V gene are SGDLS and YYNGEE. The CDR3 sequence: CASSVVAGNTGELFF. The CDR3 nucleotides read TGTGCCAGCAGCGTAGTGGCGGGGAACACCGGGGAGCTGTTTTTT.

CDR3: CASREEFMDTQYF. The CDR3 DNA reads TGTGCCAGCAGAGAGGAATTCATGGATACGCAGTATTTT. This chain links TRBV6-1 with TRBJ2-3, with D uncertain. The CDR3 contains 13 residues. Germline loops: CDR1 MNHNS, CDR2 SASEGT. V lost 6 bases to trimming and J lost 6 bases, with 13 bases between them.

J is TRBJ2-5 and V is TRBV5-4; TRBD1 matches 7 bases. Germline lookup yields CDR1 SGHNT and CDR2 YYREEE (reference sequence). V was pared by 0 bases and J by 2 bases, with 4 bases of the junction left unmatched. This CDR3 contains 15 residues. Written as DNA, the CDR3 is TGTGCCAGCAGCTTGGAGGGGGCCCTACAAGAGACCCAGTACTTC. Amino acid sequence: CASSLEGALQETQYF.

This chain connects TRBV5-1 to TRBJ2-1, with 14 bases that match TRBD2. Losses at the gene ends were 4 bases for V and 8 bases for J; bases not matched to a gene: 8. The CDR3 has 16 amino acids. The germline gives CDR1 SGHRS, CDR2 YFSETQ. CDR3 region: CASSVGTSGRGDEQFF. Written as DNA, the CDR3 is TGCGCCAGCAGCGTCGGGACTAGCGGGAGAGGCGATGAGCAGTTCTTC. Using reference TRBV5-1 and TRBJ2-1 for the parts outside the CDR3, the full variable domain is KAGVTQTPRYLIKTRGQQVTLSCSPISGHRSVSWYQQTPGQGLQFLFEYFSETQRNKGNFPGRFSGRQFSNSRSEMNVSTLELGDSALYLCASSVGTSGRGDEQFFGPGTRLTVL.

A few counts support this clone. CDR3 sequence reads: CASSGGQPSTTQYF. Here the CDR3 DNA reads TGTGCCAGCAGTGGGGGACAACCGTCGACTACGCAGTATTTT. The chain links TRBV6-1 to TRBJ2-3, with a weak D call TRBD1 (6 bases). Germline CDR1 is MNHNS and CDR2 is SASEGT. The CDR3 spans 14 residues. V was cut by 4 bases and J by 8 bases, with 16 bases left in between.

The chain joins TRBV25-1 to TRBJ1-2, with 7 bases fitting TRBD1. In germline, CDR1 is MGHDK, CDR2 SYGVNS. The ends lost 0 bases at V and 4 bases at J; junction bases unmatched: 5. The CDR3 spans 15 residues. Written as DNA, the CDR3 is TGTGCCAGCAGTGAATACCAGGGGGGCGGCTATGGCTACACCTTC. Translating gives CASSEYQGGGYGYTF.

This rearrangement joins TRBV6-5 to TRBJ2-7, with 7 positions matching TRBD1. The junction had 8 bases not matched to a gene; V was cut back by 5 bases and J by 7 bases. The CDR3 contains 13 residues. Germline V lookup: CDR1 MNHEY, CDR2 SVGAGI. CDR3 DNA sequence: TGTGCCAGCAGTAACCGGGACAGTGGAGAGCAGTACTTC. It translates to CASSNRDSGEQYF.

The V gene is TRBV28, the J gene TRBJ1-2, with 8 bases aligning to TRBD1. This CDR3 has 15 residues. The junction had 9 bases not matched to a gene; V was cut back by 5 bases and J by 4 bases. Germline assignment: CDR1 MDHEN and CDR2 SYDVKM. CDR3 sequence reads: CASSADSQGAYGYTF. CDR3 nucleotide sequence: TGTGCCAGCAGTGCGGACTCGCAGGGGGCCTATGGCTACACCTTC.

This chain joins TRBV5-1 and TRBJ2-1; 7 nucleotides match TRBD2. The germline V gene encodes CDR1 SGHRS and CDR2 YFSETQ. This CDR3 is 16 amino acids long. Germline trimming cut 3 bases from V and 10 bases from J; bases unmatched to any gene: 16. In DNA form, the CDR3 reads TGCGCCAGCAGCTCCCCGAATTTCAGGCGGGAGCCAGAGCAGTTCTTC. The encoded protein is CASSSPNFRREPEQFF.

This chain uses TRBV6-5 with TRBJ2-7, with TRBD2 identical over 10 bases. The CDR3 runs 16 residues. Trimming at V came to 0 bases and at J to 4 bases, leaving 6 bases not matched to a gene. Germline lookup yields CDR1 MNHEY and CDR2 SVGAGI. The CDR3 protein is CASSYSPSGSKYEQYF. The CDR3 nucleotides read TGTGCCAGCAGTTACTCCCCTAGCGGGAGTAAATACGAGCAGTACTTC.

The genes are TRBV30 and TRBJ2-1; D gene uncertain. The CDR3 loop spans 12 amino acids. Germline CDR1 is GTSNPN and CDR2 is SVGIG (reference sequence). V lost 3 bases and J 5 bases, leaving 8 bases between the germline ends. For the CDR3, the DNA is TGTGCCTGGAGCGCTAGTAACAATGAGCAGTTCTTC. Its translation: CAWSASNNEQFF.